This is a list of T cell receptor beta chains from one sample in a study of CD8+ T cells in alopecia areata. The repertoire was sequenced with immunoSEQ multiplex PCR; TCRdb's copy has only in-frame clones and lacks some. The sample has over 250,000 clones, about three fifths seen once. This material consisted of CD4+ T cells sorted from blood, taken between weeks 51 and 52, from a patient treated with tofacitinib. These receptors were obtained from a human donor with alopecia areata. The CDR3 runs from the conserved cysteine through the conserved F or W. A D gene is named only where the DNA matches it firmly. Clone size is stated in some rows and not others, as once, few, many or a class when expanded.

d_call j_call cdr3_length clone_size v_call cdr3_aa cdr3_nt
TRBD1 TRBJ2-2 17 - TRBV29-1 CSVGVWAGTGATGELFF TGCAGCGTTGGAGTATGGGCAGGGACAGGGGCTACCGGGGAGCTGTTTTTT
- TRBJ2-5 13 - TRBV30 CAWESRGLETQYF TGTGCCTGGGAGTCCAGGGGTTTGGAGACCCAGTACTTC
- TRBJ2-3 14 - TRBV18 CASSPTGATDTQYF TGTGCCAGCTCACCAACAGGCGCCACAGATACGCAGTATTTT
- TRBJ1-6 14 few TRBV29-1 CSVAIGGVGSPLHF TGCAGCGTGGCTATAGGAGGGGTTGGTTCACCCCTCCACTTT
- TRBJ1-1 13 - TRBV7-9 CASDRWGNTEAFF TGTGCCAGCGATAGGTGGGGGAACACTGAAGCTTTCTTT
- TRBJ2-6 12 few TRBV7-9 CAVLLWANVLTF TGTGCCGTCCTCCTCTGGGCCAACGTCCTGACTTTC
- TRBJ2-3 14 - TRBV7-9 CASSVTGSTDTQYF TGTGCCAGCAGCGTAACAGGGAGCACAGATACGCAGTATTTT
- TRBJ2-7 13 - TRBV7-3 CASSVGSSYEQYF TGTGCCAGCAGCGTGGGGAGCTCCTACGAGCAGTACTTC
- TRBJ2-5 16 once TRBV11-2 CASSLVRGRGSETQYF TGTGCCAGCAGCTTAGTTCGGGGCAGGGGAAGTGAGACCCAGTACTTC
- TRBJ2-3 15 many TRBV11-1 CASSPLWGGGDTQYF TGTGCCAGCAGCCCCCTCTGGGGTGGCGGAGATACGCAGTATTTT
- TRBJ2-7 11 - TRBV11-2 CASSPFHGQYF TGTGCCAGCAGCCCCTTTCATGGGCAGTACTTC
- TRBJ1-2 13 - TRBV6-5 CASSYEGNYGYTF TGTGCCAGCAGTTACGAGGGGAACTATGGCTACACCTTC
- TRBJ1-2 16 few TRBV9 CASSQRIRTDSFGYTF TGTGCCAGCAGCCAAAGGATCAGGACAGATTCTTTCGGCTACACCTTC
TRBD2 TRBJ2-7 16 - TRBV7-2 CASSLSRRGGLYEQYF TGTGCCAGCAGCTTATCCCGGCGGGGGGGCCTCTACGAGCAGTACTTC
TRBD1 TRBJ1-2 14 - TRBV9 CASSVSGQSAGYTF TGTGCCAGCAGCGTGTCGGGACAGAGTGCTGGCTACACCTTC
TRBD1 TRBJ1-1 14 few TRBV4-1 CASSPADRVTEAFF TGCGCCAGCAGCCCCGCCGACAGGGTCACTGAAGCTTTCTTT
TRBD1 TRBJ2-7 12 - TRBV29-1 CSVVQGAREQYF TGCAGCGTTGTACAGGGGGCTCGCGAGCAGTACTTC
- TRBJ2-7 15 - TRBV27 CASSPAGVRSYEQYF TGTGCCAGCAGCCCGGCAGGGGTTCGGTCCTACGAGCAGTACTTC
- TRBJ2-1 14 few TRBV9 CASSGGTSYNEQFF TGTGCCAGCAGCGGGGGGACTTCCTACAATGAGCAGTTCTTC
- TRBJ2-2 16 - TRBV9 CASSVVSYGKFGELFF TGTGCCAGCAGCGTAGTTTCGTACGGGAAGTTCGGGGAGCTGTTTTTT
- TRBJ2-7 14 few TRBV6-5 CASSGTASSYEQYF TGTGCCAGCAGTGGAACAGCCAGCTCCTACGAGCAGTACTTC
- TRBJ2-7 11 once TRBV7-8 CASSYLIEQYF TGTGCCAGCAGCTACCTCATCGAGCAGTACTTC
- TRBJ1-1 14 - TRBV30 CAWRVLSSNTEAFF TGTGCCTGGAGGGTGTTGTCCTCGAACACTGAAGCTTTCTTT
- TRBJ2-7 16 - TRBV27 CASSLMRTGSSYEQYF TGTGCCAGCAGTCTAATGCGAACAGGGTCGTCCTACGAGCAGTACTTC
- TRBJ2-2 13 - TRBV30 CAWSVWGTGELFF TGTGCCTGGAGTGTATGGGGCACCGGGGAGCTGTTTTTT
- TRBJ2-5 12 - TRBV5-1 CASSFGQETQYF TGCGCCAGCAGCTTCGGGCAAGAGACCCAGTACTTC
- TRBJ2-1 14 few TRBV4-2 CASSQEIGHSEQFF TGTGCCAGCAGCCAAGAGATAGGGCATAGCGAGCAGTTCTTC
TRBD2 TRBJ2-3 15 - TRBV27 CASSPSGGAIDTQYF TGTGCCAGCAGTCCTAGCGGGGGGGCCATAGATACGCAGTATTTT
- TRBJ1-4 12 - TRBV27 CASRGMNEKLFF TGTGCCAGCAGGGGAATGAATGAAAAACTGTTTTTT
- TRBJ2-7 14 few TRBV29-1 CSAGASGVRGEQYF TGCAGCGCTGGGGCCTCCGGGGTAAGGGGCGAGCAGTACTTC
TRBD2 TRBJ2-1 14 - TRBV10-3 CAISGRSGEDEQFF TGTGCCATCAGTGGACGTAGCGGGGAAGATGAGCAGTTCTTC
TRBD1 TRBJ1-1 15 few TRBV25-1 CASSEPRTGPTEAFF TGTGCCAGCAGTGAACCTCGGACAGGGCCCACTGAAGCTTTCTTT
- TRBJ1-2 13 - TRBV29-1 CSVETPGTYGYTF TGCAGCGTTGAAACCCCGGGAACGTATGGCTACACCTTC
- TRBJ2-3 13 - TRBV29-1 CSAHSPSTDTQYF TGCAGCGCACACAGCCCCAGCACAGATACGCAGTATTTT
- TRBJ1-2 13 - TRBV7-3 CASSQDTIYGYTF TGTGCCAGCAGCCAGGACACGATCTATGGCTACACCTTC
- TRBJ1-2 18 - TRBV27 CASSSIAWNRPRDFSYTF TGTGCCAGCAGTTCGATCGCATGGAACAGGCCCAGGGATTTTAGCTACACCTTC
- TRBJ2-2 14 few TRBV6-5 CASRETQGAGELFF TGTGCCAGCAGGGAGACGCAGGGAGCCGGGGAGCTGTTTTTT
- TRBJ2-3 15 - TRBV7-3 CASSLSEGRTDTQYF TGTGCCAGCAGCTTAAGTGAGGGACGCACAGATACGCAGTATTTT